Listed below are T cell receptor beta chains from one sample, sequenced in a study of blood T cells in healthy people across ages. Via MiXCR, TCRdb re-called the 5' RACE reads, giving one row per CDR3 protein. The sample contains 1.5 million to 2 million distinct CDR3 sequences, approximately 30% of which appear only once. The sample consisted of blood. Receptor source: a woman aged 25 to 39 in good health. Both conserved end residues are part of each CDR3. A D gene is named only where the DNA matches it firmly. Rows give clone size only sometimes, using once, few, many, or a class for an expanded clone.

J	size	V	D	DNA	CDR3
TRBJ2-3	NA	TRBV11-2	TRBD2	TGTGCCAGCAGCTCCCCGGGACTAGCGGGGAATGGGGCAGATACGCAGTATTTT	CASSSPGLAGNGADTQYF
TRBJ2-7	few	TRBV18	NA	TGTGCCAGCTCAAAGGCGCGACAGGCTAATCCCTCCTACGAGCAGTACTTC	CASSKARQANPSYEQYF
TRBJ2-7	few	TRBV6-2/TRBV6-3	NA	TGTGCCAGCAGTACGACACCAAGGAGCTCCTACGAGCAGTACTTC	CASSTTPRSSYEQYF
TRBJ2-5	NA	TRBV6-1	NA	TGTGCCAGCAACGGGGATGCGGAGACCCAGTACTTC	CASNGDAETQYF
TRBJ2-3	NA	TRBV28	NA	TGTGCCAGCTGGATAGACAGGACATCCACAGATACGCAGTATTTT	CASWIDRTSTDTQYF
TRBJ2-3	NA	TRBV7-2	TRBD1	TGTGCCAGCAGCTTAGCGGGACAGGGTACCGCAGGGGCGCAGTATTTT	CASSLAGQGTAGAQYF
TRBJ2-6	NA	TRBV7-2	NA	TGTGTCAGCAGCTTATTCTTCGGGACCAACGTCCTGACTTTC	CVSSLFFGTNVLTF
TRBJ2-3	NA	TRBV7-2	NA	TGTGCCAGCTGCTTGGGCGGGAACACAGATACGCAGTATTTT	CASCLGGNTDTQYF
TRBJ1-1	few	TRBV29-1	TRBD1	TGCAGCACCCAGGGGGCGGAGAGGACTGAAGCTTTCTTT	CSTQGAERTEAFF
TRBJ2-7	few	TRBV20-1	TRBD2	TGCAGTGCAATTTCGGGAGGGTCCTCCGGCGAGCAGTACTTC	CSAISGGSSGEQYF
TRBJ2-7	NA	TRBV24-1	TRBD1	TGTGCCGCCAGTGAGACAGGGGCACTCTACGAGCAGTACTTC	CAASETGALYEQYF
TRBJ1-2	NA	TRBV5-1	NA	TGCGCCAGCAGCATTGAGTCGCCGGGCGCCTCTGGCTACACCTTC	CASSIESPGASGYTF
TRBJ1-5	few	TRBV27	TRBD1	TGTGCCAGCAGTCTAACAGGGGCTTATCAGCCCCAGCATTTT	CASSLTGAYQPQHF
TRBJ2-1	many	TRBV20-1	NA	TGCAGTGCTCCGCTAGGTGGGAGGCGCAATGAGCAGTTCTTC	CSAPLGGRRNEQFF
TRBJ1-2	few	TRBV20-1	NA	TGCAGTGCTAGGGCCCCCGGAAGGGGTGGCTACACCTTC	CSARAPGRGGYTF
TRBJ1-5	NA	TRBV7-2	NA	TGTGCCTCCTTGCCCTCCCACCTCAATCAGCCCCAGCATTTT	CASLPSHLNQPQHF
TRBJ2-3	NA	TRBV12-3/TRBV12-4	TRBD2	TGTGCCAGCGATATACTAGCGGGAAACACAGATACGCAGTATTTT	CASDILAGNTDTQYF
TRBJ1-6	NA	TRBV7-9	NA	TGTGCCAGCAGCTCTCCGGCCGGGGGTAATTCACCCCTCCACTTT	CASSSPAGGNSPLHF
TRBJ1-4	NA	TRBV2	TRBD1	TGTGCCAGCAGAACCGGGACAGGGGGCGCTCCGTTGTTTTTT	CASRTGTGGAPLFF
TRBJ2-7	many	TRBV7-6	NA	TGTGCCAGCAGCTTAGCGACGTCCTCAGCCACCTACGAGCAGTACTTC	CASSLATSSATYEQYF
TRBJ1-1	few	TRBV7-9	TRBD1	TGTGCCAGCAGCTTAGCGGACAGGGCCGGGGCTTTCTTT	CASSLADRAGAFF
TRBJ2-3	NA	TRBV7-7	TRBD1	TGTGCCAGCAGCTGGACAGGGGGTAGTTCAGATACGCAGTATTTT	CASSWTGGSSDTQYF
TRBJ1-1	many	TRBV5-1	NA	TGCGCCAGCAGCCCACGGACAAGTACCGCTGAAGCTTTCTTT	CASSPRTSTAEAFF
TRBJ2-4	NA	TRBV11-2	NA	TGTGCCAGCAGCGCAACCTTGGGGCTATCCAAAAACATTCAGTACTTC	CASSATLGLSKNIQYF
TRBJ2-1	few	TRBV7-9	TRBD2	TGTGCCAGCAGCTTACCGACTAGCGCCAACAATGAGCAGTTCTTC	CASSLPTSANNEQFF
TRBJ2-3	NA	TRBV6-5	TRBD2	TGTGCCAGCAGTTTCGGCGGGAGGGTCACAGATACGCAGTATTTT	CASSFGGRVTDTQYF
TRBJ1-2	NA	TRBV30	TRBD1	TGTGCCTGGAGCCCAACAGGGGGCATCTATGGCTACACCTTC	CAWSPTGGIYGYTF
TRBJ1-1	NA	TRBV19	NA	TGTGCCAGTACTCTATCCCGGGGCAGGGCTTACACTGAAGCTTTCTTT	CASTLSRGRAYTEAFF
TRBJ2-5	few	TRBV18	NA	TGTGCCAGCTCATCCCGCCGGGGCCGCCAAGAGACCCAGTACTTC	CASSSRRGRQETQYF
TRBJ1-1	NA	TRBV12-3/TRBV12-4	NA	TGTGCCAGCCAAAGGGAGGAGAACACTGAAGCTTTCTTT	CASQREENTEAFF
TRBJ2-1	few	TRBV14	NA	TGTGCCAGCGCCACAGTTTCAACCTACAATGAGCAGTTCTTC	CASATVSTYNEQFF
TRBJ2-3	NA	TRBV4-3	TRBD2	TGCGCCAGCAGCCAAGAGGCTAGCGGACCTAGCACAGATACGCAGTATTTT	CASSQEASGPSTDTQYF
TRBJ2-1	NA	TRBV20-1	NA	TGCAGTGCTGGCGGGGCAGTCGGGTACAATGAGCAGTTCTTC	CSAGGAVGYNEQFF
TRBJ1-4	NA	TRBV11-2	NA	TGTGCCAGCAGCGATAGTGGGGTAAAAGAAAAACTGTTTTTT	CASSDSGVKEKLFF
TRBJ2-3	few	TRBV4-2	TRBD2	TGTACCAGCAGCCAAGAGGGGACTAGCGGGGGGGAGGTCACAGATACGCAGTATTTT	CTSSQEGTSGGEVTDTQYF
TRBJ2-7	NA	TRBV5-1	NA	TGCGCCAGCAGCTTGGTGGCCGGGAGTGGGGGGGAGCAGTACTTC	CASSLVAGSGGEQYF
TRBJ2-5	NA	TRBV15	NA	TGTGCCACCAGCAGAGCTGGGTTGCAGGGAGCAAAGACCCAGTACTTC	CATSRAGLQGAKTQYF
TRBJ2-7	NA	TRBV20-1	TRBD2	TGCAGTGCTAAGGGTCTAGCGGGGAACAATGAGCAGTACTTC	CSAKGLAGNNEQYF
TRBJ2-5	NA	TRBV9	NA	TGTGCCAGCAGCGTAGGGGCCGGCCGCCAAGAGACCCGGTACTTC	CASSVGAGRQETRYF